One and the same sample provided the 22 T cell receptor beta chains below, sequenced in a study of T cell clonotyping in hematopoietic cell transplantation (dated by TCRdb to about 2021). Libraries were prepared through the immunoSEQ multiplex PCR assay. Drawn from immuneACCESS, this table holds only the in-frame rearrangements with V and J called that TCRdb kept. Clones are partly lost; checked studies trace under half to an unresolved V gene and leave the rest unexplained. Counted in this sample were around 8,400 clones; about four fifths of them appeared once. In total, the top ten clones hold approximately 5% of the sample. The sample's time point label, decoded: 180 days after allo-HCT. The source was peripheral blood mononuclear cells, collected 180 days after allogeneic stem cell transplant. These receptors were obtained from a female patient aged 50-59 years who had an allogeneic stem cell transplant from an unrelated donor, so the T cells may come from the graft donor. Some clones in this sample may be carry-over from other donors' samples.

V usage is TRBV30 and J usage is TRBJ1-1; TRBD1 is a possible D gene (5 bases). CDR3 size: 14 residues. Germline assignment: CDR1 GTSNPN and CDR2 SVGIG (reference sequence). The V and J ends lost 3 bases and 0 bases respectively, with 11 bases between them. The DNA for the CDR3 is TGTGCCTGGAGCAGGGTAGCCATGAACACTGAAGCTTTCTTT. It translates to CAWSRVAMNTEAFF.

The chain recombines TRBV28 with TRBJ1-1; 9 positions agree with TRBD1. This CDR3 region has 15 residues. Germline V CDR1 and CDR2: MDHEN, SYDVKM. Germline trimming cut 6 bases from V and 4 bases from J; bases unmatched to any gene: 9. The CDR3 nucleotides are TGTGCCAGCAGCGTAACCGGGACAGGGCCCACTGAAGCTTTCTTT. Protein: CASSVTGTGPTEAFF.

The V gene is TRBV6-5, the J gene TRBJ2-5; 7 nucleotides line up with TRBD2. The germline CDR1 and CDR2 sequences are MNHEY and SVGAGI. The CDR3 has 14 residues. The V and J ends lost 0 bases and 9 bases, in that order; junction bases with no gene match: 7. The CDR3 sequence: CASSYSRTSGPQYF. CDR3 in DNA: TGTGCCAGCAGTTACTCGCGGACTAGTGGACCCCAGTACTTC.

The chain is built from TRBV6-5 and TRBJ1-3; tentatively, D is TRBD1 (6 bases). There are 14 residues in the CDR3. Trimming shortened V by 6 bases and J by 0 bases, and 9 bases separated the two germline ends. CDR1 MNHEY and CDR2 SVGAGI come from the germline V gene. The CDR3 region is CASSRDTSGNTIYF. CDR3 sequence (DNA): TGTGCCAGCAGCCGGGACACCTCTGGAAACACCATATATTTT.

The J gene is TRBJ1-5, the V gene TRBV6-6; D uncertain. Germline loops: CDR1 MNHNY, CDR2 SVGAGI (reference sequence). The CDR3 totals 13 residues. V lost 0 bases, J lost 10 bases, and 10 bases lay in between. The DNA for the CDR3 is TGTGCCAGCAGTTACTCGCCCATCAGCCCCCAGCATTTT. Its translation: CASSYSPISPQHF.

V is TRBV23-1 and J is TRBJ2-7, with D unclear. TRBV23-1 is an open reading frame, and its role is uncertain. The CDR3 is made up of 11 amino acids. With 7 bases removed from V and 2 bases from J, the gap between germline ends came to 6 bases. The CDR3 reads CASTSAYEQYF. The CDR3 DNA reads TGCGCCAGCACCTCAGCCTACGAGCAGTACTTC.

This clone was seen a few times. CDR3 bases: TGCGCCAGCAGCCCGAAACAGGGGGCAACTTCCTACGAGCAGTACTTC. The encoded protein is CASSPKQGATSYEQYF. The rearrangement joins TRBV5-1 to TRBJ2-7, with 9 bases fitting TRBD1. Germline CDR1 reads SGHRS; CDR2 reads YFSETQ. CDR3 length: 16 amino acids. V lost 4 bases, J lost 1 base, and 9 bases stayed unmatched.

The V and J genes are TRBV4-2 and TRBJ1-2; 7 bases are shared with TRBD1. The CDR3 consists of 15 residues. Germline CDR1 LGHNA, CDR2 YNFKEQ. The junction had 9 bases not matched to a gene; V was cut back by 4 bases and J by 4 bases. CDR3 coding DNA: TGTGCCAGCAGCCCACCGGGACAGCCCGTCTATGGCTACACCTTC. As protein: CASSPPGQPVYGYTF.

The gene calls are TRBV28 and TRBJ2-7; D is possibly TRBD1 (5 bases). Per germline, CDR1 MDHEN and CDR2 SYDVKM. Deletions cut 3 bases from V and 5 bases from J, with 11 bases between. The CDR3 has 13 amino acids. CDR3 nucleotides: TGTGCCAGCAGTTTCCAGGGTTCCCACGAGCAGTACTTC. It encodes CASSFQGSHEQYF.

The rearrangement uses TRBV19 and TRBJ1-1; D unclear. The CDR3 length is 11 residues. Deletions cut 6 bases from V and 3 bases from J, with 5 bases between. Per germline, CDR1 LNHDA and CDR2 SQIVND (reference sequence). The DNA for the CDR3 is TGTGCCAGTAGGAGGTACACTGAAGCTTTCTTT. This translates into CASRRYTEAFF.

The chain links TRBV5-4 to TRBJ1-3; weak D call: TRBD1 (6 bases). Germline-derived CDR1 and CDR2 are SGHNT and YYREEE (reference sequence). CDR3 length: 17 amino acids. The ends were cut back, 1 base at V and 0 bases at J, with 14 bases in the middle. This chain's CDR3 is CASSLRGPNISGNTIYF. CDR3 bases: TGTGCCAGCAGCTTGCGGGGGCCCAATATCTCTGGAAACACCATATATTTT.

The rearrangement links TRBV6-5 to TRBJ2-1; 8 nucleotides align to TRBD2. The CDR3 consists of 14 residues. Trimming at V came to 2 bases and at J to 8 bases, leaving 5 bases not matched to a gene. CDR1 is MNHEY, CDR2 SVGAGI, per germline. CDR3 amino acids: CASSYKRESHEQFF. As DNA, the CDR3 is TGTGCCAGCAGTTACAAGCGGGAGAGCCATGAGCAGTTCTTC.

The CDR3 loop is CASSSGAKPSYEQYF. The CDR3 DNA reads as TGTGCCAGCAGCTCCGGGGCAAAGCCCTCCTACGAGCAGTACTTC. V is TRBV7-2 and J is TRBJ2-7, with D perhaps being TRBD1 or TRBD2 (5 bases each). Germline V gene data show CDR1 as SGHTA and CDR2 as FQGNSA. Trimming stripped 4 bases from V and 0 bases from J, with 13 bases between. The CDR3 totals 15 residues. The whole variable domain, remainder taken from reference TRBV7-2 and TRBJ2-7, is GAGVSQSPSNKVTEKGKDVELRCDPISGHTALYWYRQSLGQGLEFLIYFQGNSAPDKSGLPSDRFSAERTGGSVSTLTIQRTQQEDSAVYLCASSSGAKPSYEQYFGPGTRLTVT.

The chain couples TRBV5-6 to TRBJ1-6; D not certain. CDR1 and CDR2 from the germline V gene are SGHDT and YYEEEE. The V end was cut by 4 bases, the J end by 10 bases, with 18 bases between. This CDR3 spans 15 amino acids. The CDR3 nucleotides are TGTGCCAGCAGCCCACTCTCCGTGAGGGCATCACCCCTCCACTTT. Protein: CASSPLSVRASPLHF.

The V and J genes are TRBV6-1 and TRBJ2-3, with TRBD1 identical over 7 bases. The CDR3 is 16 residues long. V shed 3 bases and J 3 bases; nucleotides not matched to a gene: 9. Germline values: CDR1 MNHNS, CDR2 SASEGT. In nucleotides, the CDR3 is TGTGCCAGCAGTGAGTCGACAGGGCCGAAGACAGATACGCAGTATTTT. Translated, it gives CASSESTGPKTDTQYF.

The rearrangement joins TRBV4-2 to TRBJ1-5; tentatively, D is TRBD1 (6 bases). CDR3 length: 15 residues. V lost 1 base and J 5 bases, leaving 12 bases between the germline ends. The germline V gene encodes CDR1 LGHNA and CDR2 YNFKEQ. The CDR3 region is CASSQVWDIDQPQHF. In DNA, the CDR3 is TGTGCCAGCAGCCAAGTGTGGGACATAGATCAGCCCCAGCATTTT.

The chain carries TRBV30 and TRBJ2-6; no definite D call. This CDR3 spans 15 amino acids. CDR1 and CDR2 (germline): GTSNPN, SVGIG (reference sequence). V lost 4 bases and J lost 0, with 10 bases in between. CDR3 amino acids: CAWTVGFSGANVLTF. The CDR3 DNA reads as TGTGCCTGGACCGTGGGGTTCTCTGGGGCCAACGTCCTGACTTTC.

The chain is built from TRBV28 and TRBJ1-5; no clear D gene. CDR1 is MDHEN, CDR2 SYDVKM, per germline. This CDR3 has 14 residues. The V end was cut by 7 bases, the J end by 2 bases, with 12 bases between. CDR3 residues: CASIGGIGNQPQHF. The CDR3 DNA reads TGTGCCAGCATTGGAGGGATCGGCAATCAGCCCCAGCATTTT.

This chain links TRBV7-8 with TRBJ2-7, with 8 positions matching TRBD1. Germline assignment: CDR1 SGHVS and CDR2 FQNEAQ. This CDR3 is built from 15 residues. The V gene end was trimmed by 4 bases and the J gene end by 3 bases; junction bases not matched to a gene: 8. CDR3: CASSSGQGRVYEQYF. CDR3 DNA: TGTGCCAGCAGCTCCGGACAGGGTCGGGTCTACGAGCAGTACTTC.

The chain couples TRBV2 to TRBJ1-1, with D maybe TRBD1 (6 bases). The V end was cut by 7 bases, the J end by 4 bases, with 16 bases between. The germline gives CDR1 SNHLY, CDR2 FYNNEI. This CDR3 comprises 14 residues. CDR3 DNA: TGTGCCAGCACCCCCAGCGGGGGCTTCACTGAAGCTTTCTTT. Protein sequence: CASTPSGGFTEAFF.

The chain is built from TRBV6-5 and TRBJ1-3; the match to TRBD1 covers 9 bases. The V and J ends lost 6 bases and 2 bases, in that order; junction bases with no gene match: 5. There are 15 residues in the CDR3. Germline assignment: CDR1 MNHEY and CDR2 SVGAGI. The CDR3 region has the DNA TGTGCCAGCAGACCAACAGGGGGCCCTGGAAACACCATATATTTT. Its translation is CASRPTGGPGNTIYF.

The chain joins TRBV28 to TRBJ1-1, with D possibly being TRBD1 (5 bases). CDR3 length: 12 residues. The V gene lost 4 bases and the J gene lost 3 bases, with 6 bases spanning the gap. CDR1 is MDHEN and CDR2 is SYDVKM in the germline V gene. CDR3: CASSSGYTEAFF. The CDR3 DNA is TGTGCCAGCAGTTCAGGGTACACTGAAGCTTTCTTT. Full variable domain (remainder filled in from reference TRBV28 and TRBJ1-1): DVKVTQSSRYLVKRTGEKVFLECVQDMDHENMFWYRQDPGLGLRLIYFSYDVKMKEKGDIPEGYSVSREKKERFSLILESASTNQTSMYLCASSSGYTEAFFGQGTRLTVV.